Each of the 11 T cell receptor beta chains below was sequenced from the same sample in a study of blood T cells in healthy people across ages. Through a sample-barcoded 5' primer and a J-beta primer mix, a second PCR was run for roughly 7 to 11 cycles. TCRdb re-called the 5' RACE reads with MiXCR, one entry per CDR3 protein. The repertoire holds some 1.4 million distinct CDR3 sequences, with 42% as singletons. Sequencing used blood. These TCRs come from a woman aged 18-29 years in good health.

The chain joins TRBV20-1 to TRBJ2-6, with 13 bases fitting TRBD2. The CDR3 sequence is 17 residues long. The V and J ends lost 3 bases and 0 bases, in that order; junction bases with no gene match: 2. CDR1 is DFQATT and CDR2 is SNEGSKA in the germline V gene (reference sequence). The CDR3 DNA reads TGCAGTGCTAGGGGACTAGCGGGGATCTCTGGGGCCAACGTCCTGACTTTC. Translating it yields CSARGLAGISGANVLTF.

This sequence joins TRBV12-3 or TRBV12-4 and TRBJ1-4; D is undetermined. V gave up 6 bases and J gave up 3 bases, with 17 bases separating them. This CDR3 contains 16 residues. The CDR3 sequence is CASSPSTIGANEKLFF. DNA of the CDR3: TGTGCCAGCAGCCCGTCTACTATTGGGGCTAATGAAAAACTGTTTTTT.

This chain links TRBV5-6 with TRBJ2-5; possible D gene TRBD1, 6 bases. The better agreement between TRBJ2-7 and the DNA end casts doubt on the J call. The CDR3 length is 15 residues. Looked up from germline, CDR1 is SGHDT and CDR2 is YYEEEE. CDR3 sequence reads: CASSLAGTGPHEQYF. CDR3 nucleotide sequence: TGTGCCAGCAGCTTGGCCGGTACAGGGCCCCACGAGCAGTACTTC.

This clonotype showed up just a few times. The chain uses TRBV9 and TRBJ2-7; the D is unclear. This CDR3 region has 14 residues. The germline gives CDR1 SGDLS, CDR2 YYNGEE. Trimming removed 0 bases from V and 0 bases from J, with 7 bases in between. CDR3 residues: CASSVAPSSYEQYF. The CDR3 DNA follows: TGTGCCAGCAGCGTAGCCCCAAGCTCCTACGAGCAGTACTTC.

For this clonotype: Its ends do not fully match the called genes, so a read error is possible. The chain employs TRBV10-3 and TRBJ1-2; the match to TRBD1 covers 9 bases. Germline lookup yields CDR1 ENHRY and CDR2 SYGVKD. This CDR3 contains 13 residues. CDR3 amino acids: CAFRTGDKDGYTF. DNA of the CDR3: TGTGCCTTCAGGACAGGGGATAAGGATGGCTACACCTTC.

The chain is built from TRBV6-5 and TRBJ2-1, with D possibly being TRBD1 (6 bases). Germline CDR1 reads MNHEY; CDR2 reads SVGAGI. CDR3 length: 16 amino acids. Trimming removed 6 bases from V and 4 bases from J, with 19 bases in between. The CDR3 DNA follows: TGTGCCAGCAGCCTTTCAGGGACATCGCTTTACAATGAGCAGTTCTTC. This gives the protein CASSLSGTSLYNEQFF.

The rearrangement uses TRBV20-1 and TRBJ2-3, with 9 nucleotides matching TRBD2. The V gene's germline CDR1 is DFQATT and CDR2 SNEGSKA (reference sequence). V shed 6 bases and J 3 bases; nucleotides not matched to a gene: 16. CDR3 length: 17 residues. The CDR3 region has the DNA TGCAGTGCCAGGACTATTAGCGGGAGTAGGGGAACAGATACGCAGTATTTT. Its translation is CSARTISGSRGTDTQYF.

The V call is TRBV7-2, the J call TRBJ2-1; D is ambiguous. Germline lookup yields CDR1 SGHTA and CDR2 FQGNSA. Trimming cost V 6 bases and J 7 bases, with 16 bases left between them. This CDR3 has 14 amino acids. CDR3: CASRPQSFVNEQFF. In DNA, the CDR3 is TGTGCCAGCAGGCCGCAGAGTTTCGTGAATGAGCAGTTCTTC.

V gene TRBV6-5 combines with J gene TRBJ1-2; 7 nucleotides line up with TRBD1. The CDR3 spans 14 residues. After removal of 3 bases from V and 6 bases from J, the junction contained 7 bases not matched to a gene. Germline CDR1 MNHEY, CDR2 SVGAGI. CDR3 DNA: TGTGCCAGCAGTTATTCCGGGACAGAAAATGGCTACACCTTC. It codes for CASSYSGTENGYTF.

The chain has TRBV2 and TRBJ2-1, with D possibly matching TRBD1 (7 bases). This CDR3 has 14 amino acids. V was clipped by 8 bases and J by 3 bases, with 14 bases between them. Germline CDR1 is SNHLY and CDR2 is FYNNEI. The CDR3 region has the DNA TGTGCCAGCCGACAGGGAGGAAACTACAATGAGCAGTTCTTC. Residues: CASRQGGNYNEQFF.

Only one count was recorded for this clonotype. The V and J genes are TRBV10-1 and TRBJ2-3; TRBD1 aligns across 10 bases. Trimming cost V 2 bases and J 0 bases; bases outside gene matches: 8. Germline CDR1 WNHNN, CDR2 SYGVQD (reference sequence). The CDR3 is 18 residues long. Here the CDR3 DNA reads TGCGCCAGCAGTGAGCAATCCGGGACAGGGGTGAGCACAGATACGCAGTATTTT. Its protein is CASSEQSGTGVSTDTQYF.